The 28 T cell receptor beta chains listed next were all sequenced from one sample in a study of cytomegalovirus exposure and HLA in healthy donors. The PCR was carried out with 60 Vbeta primers and 13 Jbeta primers. Sequenced by immunoSEQ multiplex PCR; TCRdb stores in-frame clones only, minus some. The data contain some 180,000 clones, around 83% of them singletons. The material sequenced was PBMCs. These TCRs come from a woman younger than 30 in good health and CMV-seronegative.

A single count supports this clone. This chain links TRBV7-9 with TRBJ2-7; the D gene is possibly TRBD1 (6 bases). The CDR3 has 14 residues. The V gene's germline CDR1 is SEHNR and CDR2 FQNEAQ (reference sequence). Trimming removed 3 bases at V and 6 bases at J, with 15 bases between. The CDR3 is CASSLGHGSVEQYF. In DNA form, the CDR3 reads TGTGCCAGCAGCTTGGGACACGGGTCAGTCGAGCAGTACTTC.

This clone was detected only once. The chain carries TRBV30 and TRBJ2-1; a weak D match, TRBD2 (5 bases). With 0 bases removed from V and 6 bases from J, the gap between germline ends came to 21 bases. This CDR3 is 17 amino acids long. The germline gives CDR1 GTSNPN, CDR2 SVGIG (reference sequence). Here the CDR3 reads CAWSVLLGTAEPNEQFF. The CDR3, as DNA: TGTGCCTGGAGTGTACTTCTGGGTACAGCGGAACCCAATGAGCAGTTCTTC.

The rearrangement links TRBV19 to TRBJ2-2, with TRBD2 matching over 16 bases. This CDR3 region has 17 residues. Germline V gene lookup returns CDR1 LNHDA and CDR2 SQIVND (reference sequence). V lost 7 bases and J lost 4; bases outside the gene matches: 6. CDR3 in amino acids: CASTGLAGGPSTGELFF. CDR3 nucleotide sequence: TGTGCCAGTACGGGACTAGCGGGAGGGCCTAGCACCGGGGAGCTGTTTTTT.

This clone was detected only a few times. The chain combines TRBV27 with TRBJ2-6, with unresolved D. V was trimmed by 5 bases and J by 1 base, leaving 9 bases between them. There are 15 residues in the CDR3. Germline V lookup: CDR1 MNHEY, CDR2 SMNVEV (reference sequence). The CDR3 DNA is TGTGCCAGCAGTAAGCCCAAATCTGGGGCCAACGTCCTGACTTTC. Amino acid sequence: CASSKPKSGANVLTF.

This chain joins TRBV19 and TRBJ1-2; D may be TRBD1 (6 bases). Germline V gene data show CDR1 as LNHDA and CDR2 as SQIVND (reference sequence). Between the trimmed V and J ends, which lost 6 bases and 4 bases, there was a span of 15 bases. CDR3 length: 14 amino acids. For the CDR3, the DNA is TGTGCCAGTAGGACCGGGACACCTGCCTATGGCTACACCTTC. Its protein is CASRTGTPAYGYTF.

This chain links TRBV7-9 with TRBJ2-3; TRBD1 aligns across 7 bases. The CDR3 extends over 14 amino acids. Losses at the gene ends were 4 bases for V and 2 bases for J; bases not matched to a gene: 3. CDR1 is SEHNR and CDR2 is FQNEAQ in the germline V gene (reference sequence). The CDR3 DNA reads TGTGCCAGCAGCTCGGACAGGTCCACAGATACGCAGTATTTT. This sequence encodes CASSSDRSTDTQYF.

V usage is TRBV5-4 and J usage is TRBJ2-2; 13 nucleotides match TRBD2. Trimming cost V 6 bases and J 5 bases; bases outside gene matches: 7. Germline V gives CDR1 SGHNT, CDR2 YYREEE (reference sequence). The length of the CDR3 is 16 residues. The DNA for the CDR3 is TGTGCCAGCAACAGACTAGCGGGAGGAGGGACCGGGGAGCTGTTTTTT. Translating gives CASNRLAGGGTGELFF.

As for this clone: A junction boundary mismatches the germline segment, possibly from a read error. The J gene is TRBJ2-2, the V gene TRBV5-1; 7 positions match TRBD1. Germline CDR1 reads SGHRS; CDR2 reads YFSETQ. The CDR3 has 14 amino acids. The CDR3 DNA sequence: TGCGCCAGCCGACAGGGATCGAGCACCGGGGAGCTGCTTTTT. Translation: CASRQGSSTGELLF. Drawing the rest from reference TRBV5-1 and TRBJ2-2, the complete variable domain is KAGVTQTPRYLIKTRGQQVTLSCSPISGHRSVSWYQQTPGQGLQFLFEYFSETQRNKGNFPGRFSGRQFSNSRSEMNVSTLELGDSALYLCASRQGSSTGELLFGEGSRLTVL.

The CDR3 DNA is TGCGCCAGCACCCAGAGATTGGACACCGGGGAGCTGTTTTTT. It yields the protein CASTQRLDTGELFF. V gene TRBV4-3 combines with J gene TRBJ2-2, with D unresolved. Germline CDR1 LGHNA, CDR2 YSLEER. CDR3 length: 14 amino acids. Trimming pared 7 bases from V and 3 bases from J, leaving 12 bases between.

The V call is TRBV27, the J call TRBJ2-2; possibly TRBD2 for D (6 bases). The CDR3 sequence is 16 residues long. Trimming stripped 5 bases from V and 0 bases from J, with 13 bases between. The germline gives CDR1 MNHEY, CDR2 SMNVEV (reference sequence). The CDR3 DNA reads TGTGCCAGCAGTCGGCTAGCGAGTGCGAACACCGGGGAGCTGTTTTTT. Its protein is CASSRLASANTGELFF.

The gene calls are TRBV9 and TRBJ1-1, with D uncertain. Germline CDR1 and CDR2: SGDLS and YYNGEE. Trimming removed 4 bases at V and 0 bases at J, with 13 bases between. The CDR3 consists of 15 residues. CDR3 amino acids: CASSKAGSLNTEAFF. The CDR3 bases are TGTGCCAGCAGCAAAGCGGGCAGCCTGAACACTGAAGCTTTCTTT.

This chain joins TRBV2 and TRBJ1-1; possibly TRBD1 for D (6 bases). The CDR3 is 16 amino acids. V was pared by 10 bases and J by 5 bases, with 26 bases between. Germline-derived CDR1 and CDR2 are SNHLY and FYNNEI. This CDR3 reads CATSRSSGAGGTEAFF. CDR3 bases: TGTGCCACCAGCAGGAGTTCAGGGGCGGGAGGTACTGAAGCTTTCTTT.

This clone is a singleton in its sample. The junction and the germline gene differ at one end; a read error may be behind it. Different DNA sequences within this sample yield the same CDR3. V is TRBV30 and J is TRBJ2-2; the D gene is possibly TRBD2 (5 bases). This CDR3 is built from 14 residues. CDR1 and CDR2 (germline): GTSNPN, SVGIG (reference sequence). This CDR3 is CAWSETDITGELFF. CDR3 coding DNA: TGTGCCTGGAGTGAAACAGATATCACCGGGGAGTTGTTTTTT.

The CDR3 here is CASSYGLSGSAGELFF. The CDR3 DNA sequence: TGTGCCAGCAGTTACGGACTTAGTGGGTCAGCCGGGGAGCTGTTTTTT. The chain links TRBV6-5 to TRBJ2-2, with D possibly matching TRBD2 (5 bases). The V and J ends lost 2 bases and 6 bases respectively, with 16 bases between them. This CDR3 is 16 amino acids long. Germline V gives CDR1 MNHEY, CDR2 SVGAGI.

This chain uses TRBV5-6 with TRBJ2-5; D is undetermined. Per the germline V gene, CDR1 is SGHDT and CDR2 is YYEEEE. Trimming removed 3 bases at V and 10 bases at J, with 10 bases between. The CDR3 consists of 11 residues. In nucleotides, the CDR3 is TGTGCCAGCAGCTACTCGGTTGTCCAGTACTTC. Translation: CASSYSVVQYF.

The chain employs TRBV5-1 and TRBJ2-3; D is unresolved. The CDR3 consists of 14 residues. V was shortened by 2 bases and J by 3 bases, with 10 bases between the two germline ends. The germline gives CDR1 SGHRS, CDR2 YFSETQ. The CDR3 reads CASSLLEVTDTQYF. For the CDR3, the DNA is TGCGCCAGCAGCTTATTAGAGGTAACAGATACGCAGTATTTT.

This clone is a singleton in its sample. The rearrangement links TRBV7-9 to TRBJ2-1; tentative D call: TRBD1 (6 bases). The CDR3 is made up of 13 amino acids. V lost 3 bases and J lost 4, with 7 bases in between. The germline V gene encodes CDR1 SEHNR and CDR2 FQNEAQ (reference sequence). In nucleotides, the CDR3 is TGTGCCAGCAGCTTTGGACAGTACAATGAGCAGTTCTTC. It encodes CASSFGQYNEQFF.

The chain uses TRBV5-4 and TRBJ2-1, with 12 bases that match TRBD2. The CDR3 is 16 amino acids. V dropped 4 bases and J dropped 4; count of bases not matched to a gene: 6. Germline assignment: CDR1 SGHNT and CDR2 YYREEE (reference sequence). The CDR3 protein is CASSTRTSGIYNEQFF. CDR3 in DNA: TGTGCCAGCAGCACCAGGACTAGCGGGATTTACAATGAGCAGTTCTTC.

This chain joins TRBV18 and TRBJ1-1; D may be TRBD1 (5 bases). Germline V gene data show CDR1 as KGHSH and CDR2 as LQKENI. V lost 2 bases, J lost 0 bases, and 10 bases lay in between. This CDR3 is built from 15 residues. CDR3 protein: CASSPTGFMNTEAFF. The DNA for the CDR3 is TGTGCCAGCTCACCAACAGGATTTATGAACACTGAAGCTTTCTTT. Full variable domain (remainder filled in from reference TRBV18 and TRBJ1-1): NAGVMQNPRHLVRRRGQEARLRCSPMKGHSHVYWYRQLPEEGLKFMVYLQKENIIDESGMPKERFSAEFPKEGPSILRIQQVVRGDSAAYFCASSPTGFMNTEAFFGQGTRLTVV.

A few counts support this clone. The chain uses TRBV19 and TRBJ2-1; 14 positions agree with TRBD2. J lost 6 bases, V lost 3 bases, and 1 base had no gene match. The germline gives CDR1 LNHDA, CDR2 SQIVND (reference sequence). This CDR3 has 15 amino acids. DNA of the CDR3: TGTGCCAGTAGTATCGGGACTAGCGGGAGCAATGAGCAGTTCTTC. This gives the protein CASSIGTSGSNEQFF.

The chain links TRBV28 to TRBJ2-3; TRBD1 agrees at 10 bases. Germline V lookup: CDR1 MDHEN, CDR2 SYDVKM. This CDR3 contains 13 residues. V shed 9 bases, J shed 6 bases, and the junction held 6 bases outside the gene matches. The CDR3 sequence is CASRGQGKDTQYF. The CDR3 nucleotides read TGTGCCAGTAGGGGACAGGGGAAGGATACGCAGTATTTT.

V usage is TRBV28 and J usage is TRBJ2-1; possible D gene TRBD2, 5 bases. The CDR3 runs to 14 residues. V was clipped by 3 bases and J by 3 bases, with 9 bases between them. From germline, CDR1 is MDHEN and CDR2 SYDVKM. The CDR3 here is CASSFRLHYNEQFF. CDR3 nucleotides: TGTGCCAGCAGTTTTCGACTACACTACAATGAGCAGTTCTTC.

The genes are TRBV28 and TRBJ2-1, with 7 bases lining up with TRBD2. The CDR3 contains 14 residues. In germline, CDR1 is MDHEN, CDR2 SYDVKM. The V and J ends lost 5 bases and 10 bases, in that order; junction bases with no gene match: 11. The CDR3 coding sequence is TGTGCCAGCAGTGTGGGGAGACTAGCTGGGGAGCAGTTCTTC. Amino acids: CASSVGRLAGEQFF.

The J gene is TRBJ2-1, the V gene TRBV29-1, with a possible D match to TRBD2 (6 bases). V lost 3 bases and J 2 bases, leaving 17 bases between the germline ends. This CDR3 is 16 amino acids long. The germline CDR1 and CDR2 sequences are SQVTM and ANQGSEA. The CDR3 is CSVERGRTSTYNEQFF. The DNA of the CDR3 is TGCAGCGTTGAGCGGGGACGGACATCCACCTACAATGAGCAGTTCTTC.

This clone was seen only a few times. The chain recombines TRBV29-1 with TRBJ1-2; TRBD1 aligns across 9 bases. The junction had 1 base not matched to a gene; V was cut back by 1 base and J by 4 bases. The CDR3 spans 13 residues. The germline V gene encodes CDR1 SQVTM and CDR2 ANQGSEA. As DNA, the CDR3 is TGCAGCGTTGAAGGACAGGGGGGCTATGGCTACACCTTC. Encoded protein: CSVEGQGGYGYTF.

This clone was seen only a few times. V and J are TRBV4-3 and TRBJ2-2, with D perhaps TRBD1 (6 bases). Germline CDR1 reads LGHNA; CDR2 reads YSLEER. This CDR3 region has 16 residues. Between the trimmed V and J ends, which lost 3 bases and 0 bases, there was a span of 11 bases. CDR3: CASSQRTETNTGELFF. In DNA, the CDR3 is TGCGCCAGCAGCCAGAGGACAGAAACGAACACCGGGGAGCTGTTTTTT.

The chain couples TRBV7-9 to TRBJ1-2; D uncertain. The V gene lost 1 base and the J gene lost 4 bases, with 10 bases spanning the gap. The CDR3 length is 14 residues. Germline V gene sequence: CDR1 SEHNR, CDR2 FQNEAQ (reference sequence). DNA for the CDR3: TGTGCCAGCAGCTTAGATGCAGGCCTCTATGGCTACACCTTC. Translation: CASSLDAGLYGYTF.

This chain joins TRBV7-6 and TRBJ1-1; TRBD1 matches at 9 bases. The CDR3 has 13 residues. With V trimmed by 5 bases and J by 5 bases, 3 bases remained unmatched. Germline CDR1 SGHVS, CDR2 FNYEAQ. CDR3 DNA: TGTGCCAGCAGCGATGACAGGGGGACTGAAGCTTTCTTT. Translated, it gives CASSDDRGTEAFF.